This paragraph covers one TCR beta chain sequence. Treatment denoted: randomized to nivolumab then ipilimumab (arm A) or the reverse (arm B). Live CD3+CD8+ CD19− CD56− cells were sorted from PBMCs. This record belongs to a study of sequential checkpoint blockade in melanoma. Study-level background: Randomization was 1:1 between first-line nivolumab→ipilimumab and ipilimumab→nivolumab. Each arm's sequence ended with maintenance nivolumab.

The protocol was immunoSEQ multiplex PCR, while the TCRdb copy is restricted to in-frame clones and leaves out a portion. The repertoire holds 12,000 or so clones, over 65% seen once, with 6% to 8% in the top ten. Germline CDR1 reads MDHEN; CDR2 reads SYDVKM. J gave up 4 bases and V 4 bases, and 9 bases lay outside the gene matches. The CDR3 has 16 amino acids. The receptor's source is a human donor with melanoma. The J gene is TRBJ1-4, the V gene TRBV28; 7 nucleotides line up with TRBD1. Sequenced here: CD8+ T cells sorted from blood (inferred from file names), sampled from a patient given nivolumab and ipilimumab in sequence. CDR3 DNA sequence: TGTGCCAGCAGTTCCCCTCCGGGACAGAATAATGAAAAACTGTTTTTT. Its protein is CASSSPPGQNNEKLFF. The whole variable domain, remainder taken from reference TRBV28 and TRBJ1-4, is DVKVTQSSRYLVKRTGEKVFLECVQDMDHENMFWYRQDPGLGLRLIYFSYDVKMKEKGDIPEGYSVSREKKERFSLILESASTNQTSMYLCASSSPPGQNNEKLFFGSGTQLSVL.